Below are 13 T cell receptor beta chains sequenced from a single sample in a study of prognosis after radiotherapy for stage I lung cancer (dated by TCRdb to about 2021). These reads were obtained on an Illumina HiSeq 3000. The TCR beta CDR3 region was amplified from genomic DNA by two rounds of multiplex PCR. The first PCR round used primers specific to each TRBV and TRBJ gene, and the primer sequences were filed in Chinese patent CN105087789A. The public reads were reprocessed in TCRdb via fastp at Q25 and MiXCR, keeping in-frame beta chains. One record per CDR3 amino acid sequence lists the most common genes and DNA. The sample table contains roughly 38,000 distinct CDR3 sequences; only one count was recorded for around 22% of them. The ten largest account for under 30% of the sample. Sample: PBMCs, taken before or after stereotactic body radiation therapy (not recorded which). The source of these receptors is a donor over 45 with non-small cell lung cancer.

In this sample, this clonotype turned up many times. The chain links TRBV5-5 to TRBJ2-7; maybe TRBD2 (5 bases). The germline V gene has CDR1 SGHKS and CDR2 YYEKEE (reference sequence). This CDR3 region has 13 residues. The germline V and J ends were trimmed by 7 bases and 0 bases, with 11 bases remaining between them. The CDR3 DNA follows: TGTGCCAGCCGAGCGGTGAGCTCCTACGAGCAGTACTTC. This gives the protein CASRAVSSYEQYF.

This clonotype was counted ten times or more. The chain couples TRBV19 to TRBJ1-2; D unresolved. V was cut by 8 bases and J by 3 bases, with 4 bases left in between. The CDR3 spans 10 residues. Germline CDR1 LNHDA, CDR2 SQIVND (reference sequence). Here the CDR3 DNA reads TGTGCCAGTTATCACTATGGCTACACCTTC. The encoded protein is CASYHYGYTF.

This clonotype was seen repeatedly, ten times or more. V and J are TRBV20-1 and TRBJ1-4; D gene uncertain. Germline CDR1 and CDR2: DFQATT and SNEGSKA (reference sequence). Trimming cost V 8 bases and J 6 bases, with 10 bases left between them. The CDR3 extends over 11 amino acids. The CDR3 DNA is TGCAGTTTCCCTTCTGATGAAAAACTGTTTTTT. Its translation: CSFPSDEKLFF.

This clonotype was seen at least ten times. The chain is built from TRBV6-1 and TRBJ1-5; 8 nucleotides line up with TRBD1. This CDR3 spans 14 amino acids. Germline values: CDR1 MNHNS, CDR2 SASEGT. V lost 6 bases, J lost 4 bases, and 5 bases stayed unmatched. CDR3 region: CASSLQGGNQPQHF. The CDR3 bases are TGTGCCAGCAGCCTACAGGGGGGGAATCAGCCCCAGCATTTT.

This clonotype came up many times. This chain links TRBV7-2 with TRBJ2-3; D call uncertain. The CDR3 contains 14 residues. From germline, CDR1 is SGHTA and CDR2 FQGNSA. V shed 1 base and J shed 0 bases, with 5 bases lying between them. The CDR3 nucleotides read TGTGCCAGCAGCTTAGACGGGAGCACAGATACGCAGTATTTT. Protein: CASSLDGSTDTQYF. Full variable domain (outside the CDR3, taken from reference TRBV7-2 and TRBJ2-3): GAGVSQSPSNKVTEKGKDVELRCDPISGHTALYWYRQSLGQGLEFLIYFQGNSAPDKSGLPSDRFSAERTGGSVSTLTIQRTQQEDSAVYLCASSLDGSTDTQYFGPGTRLTVL.

As concerns this clonotype: This may stem from a read error, because a much larger clone lies one nucleotide away. This chain links TRBV2 with TRBJ2-1, with a possible D match to TRBD1 (7 bases). CDR3 length: 15 amino acids. Germline assignment: CDR1 SNHLY and CDR2 FYNNEI. V lost 6 bases and J 8 bases, leaving 20 bases between the germline ends. CDR3 nucleotides: TGTGCCAGCAGGGGTGGGGTGATCAGGGGGGATGAGCAGTTCTTC. Protein sequence: CASRGGVIRGDEQFF.

This clonotype was seen only a few times. A far larger clone is off by one base, so a read error is likely. The CDR3 DNA reads TGTGCCAGCAGTTCCAACCCTACAGGGGTGGGATTTGGCTACACCTTC. Protein: CASSSNPTGVGFGYTF. V gene TRBV6-2 or TRBV6-3 combines with J gene TRBJ1-2, with 7 nucleotides matching TRBD1. This CDR3 has 16 amino acids. V lost 4 bases and J lost 7; bases outside the gene matches: 15. The germline V gene encodes CDR1 MNHEY and CDR2 SVGEGT.

The table lists this clonotype with a few counts. The rearrangement joins TRBV5-1 to TRBJ1-1, with D hard to call. CDR1 and CDR2 from the germline V gene are SGHRS and YFSETQ. Trimming removed 0 bases at V and 3 bases at J, with 6 bases between. This CDR3 has 13 amino acids. The CDR3 DNA reads TGCGCCAGCAGCTTGGGGCGGGACACTGAAGCTTTCTTT. Translating gives CASSLGRDTEAFF.

This clonotype was picked up many times. The genes are TRBV6-1 and TRBJ2-7; D is perhaps TRBD1 (6 bases). The germline CDR1 and CDR2 sequences are MNHNS and SASEGT. With 9 bases removed from V and 2 bases from J, the gap between germline ends came to 20 bases. CDR3 size: 15 residues. This CDR3 is CASSRSGDTTYEQYF. CDR3 nucleotides: TGTGCCAGTTCTAGATCAGGGGATACTACCTACGAGCAGTACTTC.

The sample holds many counts of this clonotype. The V and J genes are TRBV5-1 and TRBJ2-1; D ambiguous. Germline V CDR1 and CDR2: SGHRS, YFSETQ. The CDR3 has 13 amino acids. Trimming cost V 7 bases and J 3 bases, with 11 bases left between them. The CDR3 protein is CASSPPGYNEQFF. In DNA form, the CDR3 reads TGCGCCAGCTCCCCGCCGGGCTACAATGAGCAGTTCTTC.

In its sample, this clonotype was seen many times. V and J are TRBV12-3 or TRBV12-4 and TRBJ1-1, with D possibly TRBD1 on 6 matching bases. The CDR3 consists of 14 residues. V lost 5 bases and J lost 5, with 15 bases in between. The CDR3 nucleotides read TGTGCCAGCAGTGCGGACAGATTCACTACTGAAGCTTTCTTT. Protein product: CASSADRFTTEAFF.

In nucleotides, the CDR3 is TGCGCCAGCAGCACACATTACAGGGGCCGAGGTACCGGGGAGCTGTTTTTT. It encodes CASSTHYRGRGTGELFF. The J gene is TRBJ2-2, the V gene TRBV5-1, with 7 bases lining up with TRBD1. The V gene end was trimmed by 4 bases and the J gene end by 5 bases; junction bases not matched to a gene: 14. The CDR3 is 17 residues long. CDR1 and CDR2 from the germline V gene are SGHRS and YFSETQ.

This clonotype was found many times. The chain uses TRBV20-1 and TRBJ1-5; D perhaps matches TRBD1 (5 bases). The CDR3 sequence is 16 residues long. Trimming left V 6 bases short and J 2 bases short, with 20 bases between. Germline V gene lookup returns CDR1 DFQATT and CDR2 SNEGSKA (reference sequence). The CDR3 coding sequence is TGCAGTGCCTCCGGTGGGGGGAATCGTCGCAATCAGCCCCAGCATTTT. Translating gives CSASGGGNRRNQPQHF.